This T cell receptor beta chain emerged from a study of blood T cells in healthy people across ages. Points from the study as a whole: Long-lived donors had more naive CD4+ cells and higher diversity than aged donors.

Concerning this clonotype: As yet, its antigen is unknown.

In germline, CDR1 is MNHEY, CDR2 SVGEGT. This CDR3 contains 13 residues. V lost 4 bases and J lost 3, with 10 bases in between. Together with a sample-barcoded 5' primer, a J-beta primer mix was included in a second PCR lasting roughly 6 to 12 cycles. In TCRdb, the 5' RACE reads were re-called with MiXCR into one record per CDR3 protein. The data contain around 2 million distinct CDR3 sequences, about two fifths of them singletons. The TCR originated in a human donor in good health. Material for sequencing was blood. The V gene is TRBV6-2 or TRBV6-3, the J gene TRBJ2-7, with TRBD1 as a possible D gene (5 bases). CDR3 in DNA: TGTGCCAGCAGTTGGAAAAGGGGCTACGAGCAGTACTTC. Amino acids: CASSWKRGYEQYF.